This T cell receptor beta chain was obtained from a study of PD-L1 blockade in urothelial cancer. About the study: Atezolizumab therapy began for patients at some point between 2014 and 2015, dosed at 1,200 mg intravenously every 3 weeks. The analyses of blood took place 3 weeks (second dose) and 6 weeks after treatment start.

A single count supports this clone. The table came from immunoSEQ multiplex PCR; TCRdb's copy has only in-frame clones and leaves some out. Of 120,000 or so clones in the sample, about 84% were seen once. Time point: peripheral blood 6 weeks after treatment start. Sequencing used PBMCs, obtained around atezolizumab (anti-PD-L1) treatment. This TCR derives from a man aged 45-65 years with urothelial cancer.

In nucleotides, the CDR3 is TGTGCCAGCAGCCACCGGACAGGTTCCTACACTGAAGCTTTCTTT. Translation: CASSHRTGSYTEAFF. This rearrangement joins TRBV5-8 to TRBJ1-1; TRBD1 matches at 7 bases. The V segment lost 4 bases and the J segment 3 bases; nucleotides outside the gene matches: 9. CDR3 length equals 15 residues. Per the germline V gene, CDR1 is SGHTS and CDR2 is YDEGEE.